This T cell receptor (beta chain) appears in the sequencing data of a study of T cells in Graves' hyperthyroidism and ophthalmopathy. Study-wide findings and caveats: Among thyroid clonotypes expanded above 0.001, most also appeared in blood.

Amplification yielded TCR beta CDR3 regions, with RNA transcripts as the source. The TCR CDR3 was amplified in a first-round RT-PCR using the HTBI primer set. TCRdb used MiXCR to reprocess the multiplex PCR reads, holding one entry per CDR3 protein. The sample records under 400,000 distinct CDR3 sequences, about 18% being singletons. V dropped 5 bases and J dropped 4 bases, with 17 bases sitting between them. The germline V gene encodes CDR1 SEHNR and CDR2 FQNEAQ (reference sequence). This CDR3 is 15 amino acids long. With respect to this clonotype: Its antigen is as yet unknown.

Sequences were obtained from blood. The chain links TRBV7-9 to TRBJ1-1, with D possibly TRBD1 on 5 matching bases. This TCR came from a woman in her fifties or sixties with Graves' hyperthyroidism. CDR3: CASSLTRDRGTEAFF. For the CDR3, the DNA is TGTGCCAGCAGCCTCACTAGGGACCGAGGCACTGAAGCTTTCTTT.